This T cell receptor (beta chain) was identified in a study of blood T cell repertoires in COVID-19. Across the study: Donors in the United States, Italy and Spain gave samples during acute or convalescent COVID-19.

The CDR3 covers 16 residues. J gave up 1 base and V 5 bases, and 7 bases lay outside the gene matches. The germline V gene encodes CDR1 SGHVS and CDR2 FQNEAQ. In the authors' methods: Amplification from reference gene primers served as the basis for estimated nucleated cell counts. Sequencing was performed with immunoSEQ multiplex PCR; in TCRdb, only in-frame clones are kept and a portion is missing. The DNA was the basis for D and trimming; V, J and clone size are from that table. This repertoire shows 250,000 to 300,000 clones, 86% found once; its top ten account for 9.5% to 15%. Sequenced input: peripheral blood. This chain uses TRBV7-8 with TRBJ2-3; 9 bases are shared with TRBD2. This TCR was recovered from a woman between 25 and 40 years old with COVID-19, enrolled during active disease. Written as DNA, the CDR3 is TGTGCCAGCAGCCCCTGGACTAGCGCCCGCACAGATACGCAGTATTTT. Translation: CASSPWTSARTDTQYF.